The entry below gives a single T cell receptor beta chain sequence along with its context. Its antigen is still unknown. UMI-labeled 5' RACE was used, and it produced the TCR beta libraries. Per the original methods: Functional CDR3 beta clonotypes numbered about 3,000 to 20,000 per TCR beta library. TCRdb reprocessed the 5' RACE reads; each CDR3 protein has one entry and no DNA is given. These V and J calls derive from TCRdb rather than the authors' analysis. Its clone listing holds about 10,000 distinct CDR3 sequences. The data were obtained in a study of human CD8 memory T cell subsets. Study-level findings and limits: Similarly high diversity marked stem-like memory and precursor exhausted T cells, unlike effector memory cells.

The CDR3 has 13 residues. Germline CDR1 and CDR2: MNHNY and SVGAGI (reference sequence). The chain has TRBV6-6 and TRBJ2-3; no DNA is available, so the TRBD1 call from TCRdb remains unchecked. The clonotype was recovered from a human donor in good health. The specimen sequenced was CD8+ stem-like memory T cells (TSCM and TCM) sorted from PBMCs. Documented subset: stem-like memory CD8 T cells (TSTEM), CCR7+ PD-1- TIGIT-. The CDR3 is CASGPGSTDTQYF.